A single sample gave rise to the 14 T cell receptor beta chains below, sequenced in a study of OX40 agonist ivuxolimab in advanced cancers. TCRdb's copy holds only in-frame clones and misses some; the assay was immunoSEQ multiplex PCR. The table has tens of thousands of clones, around 80% seen once. The sequencing used CD4+ or CD8+ T cells sorted from blood, collected in a trial of the OX40 agonist ivuxolimab. These receptors were taken from an adult with an advanced solid tumor such as melanoma, head and neck, liver or kidney cancer.

This clone was counted once. V gene TRBV7-2 combines with J gene TRBJ2-2, with D uncertain. V was trimmed by 0 bases and J by 5 bases, leaving 7 bases between them. This CDR3 is 14 amino acids long. CDR1 SGHTA and CDR2 FQGNSA come from the germline V gene. The CDR3 reads CASSLAHRTGELFF. The CDR3 bases are TGTGCCAGCAGCTTAGCGCACAGAACCGGGGAGCTGTTTTTT. The entire variable domain, with the rest obtained from reference TRBV7-2 and TRBJ2-2, is as follows: GAGVSQSPSNKVTEKGKDVELRCDPISGHTALYWYRQSLGQGLEFLIYFQGNSAPDKSGLPSDRFSAERTGGSVSTLTIQRTQQEDSAVYLCASSLAHRTGELFFGEGSRLTVL.

The chain links TRBV15 to TRBJ2-2, with 8 bases fitting TRBD2. This CDR3 has 18 residues. Germline-derived CDR1 and CDR2 are LNHNV and YYDKDF (reference sequence). With 1 base clipped from V and 0 bases from J, the junction kept 7 bases outside the gene matches. The CDR3 sequence: CATSRVRNSGANTGELFF. The CDR3 DNA is TGTGCCACCAGCAGAGTTCGGAATAGCGGGGCGAACACCGGGGAGCTGTTTTTT.

The V gene is TRBV2, the J gene TRBJ1-5; no definite D call. This CDR3 is 17 amino acids long. V lost 2 bases to trimming and J lost 7 bases, with 21 bases between them. Germline CDR1 is SNHLY and CDR2 is FYNNEI. The CDR3 DNA follows: TGTGCCAGCAGTGAACGGGTCTGGGTCCCGGAGCGCCAGCCCCAGCATTTT. Translating it yields CASSERVWVPERQPQHF. Full variable domain (missing parts from reference TRBV2 and TRBJ1-5): EPEVTQTPSHQVTQMGQEVILRCVPISNHLYFYWYRQILGQKVEFLVSFYNNEISEKSEIFDDQFSVERPDGSNFTLKIRSTKLEDSAMYFCASSERVWVPERQPQHFGDGTRLSIL.

The table lists this clone with a few counts. In DNA form, the CDR3 reads TGTGCCAGCAGCTTGGGGCAGAATAATTCACCCCTCCACTTT. Translation gives CASSLGQNNSPLHF. The chain has TRBV5-8 and TRBJ1-6; D not resolved. Germline CDR1 is SGHTS and CDR2 is YDEGEE. This CDR3 spans 14 amino acids. V lost 0 bases, J lost 5 bases, and 6 bases lay in between.

The V gene is TRBV4-2, the J gene TRBJ1-2, with 7 nucleotides matching TRBD1. From germline, CDR1 is LGHNA and CDR2 YNFKEQ. The CDR3 is 15 residues long. The V gene end was trimmed by 0 bases and the J gene end by 3 bases; junction bases not matched to a gene: 4. The DNA of the CDR3 is TGTGCCAGCAGCCAAGAGGTCAGGGGGGACTATGGCTACACCTTC. Amino acid sequence: CASSQEVRGDYGYTF.

The genes are TRBV7-9 and TRBJ2-2, with TRBD1 matching 9 bases. CDR3 length: 13 amino acids. The V segment lost 11 bases and the J segment 7 bases; nucleotides outside the gene matches: 8. The germline gives CDR1 SEHNR, CDR2 FQNEAQ (reference sequence). The CDR3, as DNA: TGTGCCGGCGGGACAGGGCCCAACGGGGAGCTGTTTTTT. This translates into CAGGTGPNGELFF.

The V gene is TRBV10-2, the J gene TRBJ2-3, with D possibly TRBD2 on 6 matching bases. CDR3 length: 12 amino acids. The V gene's germline CDR1 is WSHSY and CDR2 SAAADI. Between the trimmed V and J ends, which lost 2 bases and 10 bases, there was a span of 10 bases. The CDR3 region is CASSERWGAQYF. In nucleotides, the CDR3 is TGCGCCAGCAGTGAGCGTTGGGGGGCGCAGTATTTT.

The gene calls are TRBV7-2 and TRBJ2-1; D possibly corresponds to TRBD1 (6 bases). The length of the CDR3 is 12 residues. From germline, CDR1 is SGHTA and CDR2 FQGNSA. V gave up 5 bases and J gave up 9 bases, with 11 bases separating them. Written as DNA, the CDR3 is TGTGCCAGCAGCCCGCAGGGGAGTGAGCAGTTCTTC. Protein product: CASSPQGSEQFF.

The rearrangement links TRBV7-2 to TRBJ1-5, with a weak D call TRBD1 (6 bases). The length of the CDR3 is 16 residues. Looked up from germline, CDR1 is SGHTA and CDR2 is FQGNSA. V was pared by 1 base and J by 2 bases, with 12 bases between. The chain's CDR3 is CASSLDKDRCNQPQHF. In nucleotides, the CDR3 is TGTGCCAGCAGCTTAGATAAGGACAGATGCAATCAGCCCCAGCATTTT.

V is TRBV29-1 and J is TRBJ2-5; 14 positions agree with TRBD2. The CDR3 totals 15 residues. Germline V gene lookup returns CDR1 SQVTM and CDR2 ANQGSEA. The junction had 8 bases not matched to a gene; V was cut back by 6 bases and J by 5 bases. CDR3 residues: CSVAGTSGGIETQYF. CDR3 bases: TGCAGCGTAGCCGGGACTAGCGGGGGTATCGAGACCCAGTACTTC.

This clone was observed a single time. The chain has TRBV7-2 and TRBJ2-1, with 11 bases identical to TRBD2. Germline-derived CDR1 and CDR2 are SGHTA and FQGNSA. V trimming: 5 bases; J trimming: 8 bases; junction bases outside the gene matches: 5. The CDR3 runs 14 residues. CDR3 loop: CASSTVAGGDEQFF. The CDR3 DNA follows: TGTGCCAGCAGCACCGTAGCGGGGGGGGATGAGCAGTTCTTC.

V gene TRBV4-3 combines with J gene TRBJ1-6; TRBD1 is a possible D gene (5 bases). Trimming took off 0 bases at V and 10 bases at J, with 13 bases between the two ends. CDR1 LGHNA and CDR2 YSLEER come from the germline V gene. CDR3 length equals 15 residues. CDR3 loop: CASSQEATVGSPLHF. For the CDR3, the DNA is TGCGCCAGCAGCCAAGAAGCGACAGTAGGGTCACCCCTCCACTTT.

The gene calls are TRBV18 and TRBJ1-2, with 8 bases aligning to TRBD1. With 6 bases clipped from V and 3 bases from J, the junction kept 0 bases outside the gene matches. This CDR3 has 12 amino acids. Germline V CDR1 and CDR2: KGHSH, LQKENI. CDR3 amino acids: CASSTGDYGYTF. CDR3 nucleotide sequence: TGTGCCAGCTCGACAGGGGACTATGGCTACACCTTC.

The chain carries TRBV28 and TRBJ2-7; 10 nucleotides line up with TRBD2. Germline CDR1 is MDHEN and CDR2 is SYDVKM. The CDR3 covers 15 residues. The V segment lost 5 bases and the J segment 1 base; nucleotides outside the gene matches: 5. The CDR3 loop reads CASSGRTSGSYEQYF. DNA of the CDR3: TGTGCCAGCAGTGGGAGGACTAGCGGATCCTACGAGCAGTACTTC.